The rows below give T cell receptor beta chains drawn from one sample of a study of T cell responses to AZD1222 COVID-19 vaccine. Measured with immunoSEQ multiplex PCR; TCRdb has only the in-frame clones, and not every one. The table lists 54,000 or so clones, roughly 88% of them singletons. The sequences come from peripheral blood, collected on day 0 of AZD1222 vaccination. These receptors originate from an adult in good health. The CDR3 runs from the conserved cysteine through the conserved F or W. D genes are given only for firm matches. A row's size may be missing; if present it is once, few, many or a size class.

abundance,d_gene,v_gene,len,j_gene,CDR3aa,CDR3nt
once,-,TRBV2,14,TRBJ1-2,CASSVGQRNYGYTF,TGTGCCAGCAGTGTTGGGCAGCGAAACTATGGCTACACCTTC
-,-,TRBV11-2,15,TRBJ2-1,CASSSLRGVYNEQFF,TGTGCCAGCAGCTCCCTCAGAGGGGTCTACAATGAGCAGTTCTTC
-,-,TRBV11-2,14,TRBJ2-7,CASVGPGEDGEQYF,TGTGCCAGCGTGGGCCCGGGGGAGGACGGCGAGCAGTACTTC
once,TRBD2,TRBV18,15,TRBJ2-5,CASSPPTSGRETQYF,TGTGCCAGCTCACCACCGACTAGCGGCCGGGAGACCCAGTACTTC
once,TRBD1,TRBV5-6,16,TRBJ1-6,CASSLITGAFHSPLHF,TGTGCCAGCAGCTTGATAACAGGGGCTTTCCATTCACCCCTCCACTTT
once,-,TRBV6-5,14,TRBJ1-3,CASSSRVSGNTIYF,TGTGCCAGCAGTTCTAGGGTCTCTGGAAACACCATATATTTT
once,TRBD2,TRBV6-1,18,TRBJ2-3,CASSASGTSMGVTDTQYF,TGTGCCAGCAGTGCTAGCGGGACCTCCATGGGGGTCACAGATACGCAGTATTTT
-,-,TRBV12-3/TRBV12-4,12,TRBJ1-1,CASSLPGVRAFF,TGTGCCAGCAGTTTGCCGGGTGTGAGGGCTTTCTTT
few,-,TRBV3-1/TRBV3-2,12,TRBJ1-1,CASSQSRAEAFF,TGTGCCAGCAGCCAATCAAGGGCTGAAGCTTTCTTT
-,TRBD2,TRBV4-3,17,TRBJ2-2,CASSQDPAGGGTGELFF,TGCGCCAGCAGCCAAGATCCAGCGGGAGGGGGCACCGGGGAGCTGTTTTTT
-,-,TRBV18,13,TRBJ2-2,CASSPSNTGELFF,TGTGCCAGCTCCCCGTCGAACACCGGGGAGCTGTTTTTT
-,TRBD2,TRBV18,16,TRBJ2-3,CASSPREGVSTDTQYF,TGTGCCAGCTCACCAAGGGAGGGAGTAAGCACAGATACGCAGTATTTT
-,TRBD1,TRBV28,13,TRBJ2-5,CASRKTGQETQYF,TGTGCCAGCAGGAAGACAGGGCAAGAGACCCAGTACTTC
-,-,TRBV15,14,TRBJ1-1,CATSPRWGDTEAFF,TGTGCCACCAGCCCTAGGTGGGGGGACACTGAAGCTTTCTTT
-,-,TRBV15,12,TRBJ1-1,CATSRDRSQAFF,TGTGCCACCAGCAGAGATCGTAGTCAAGCTTTCTTT
-,-,TRBV24-1,13,TRBJ2-5,CATSVSPQETQYF,TGTGCCACCAGTGTAAGCCCCCAAGAGACCCAGTACTTC
-,-,TRBV5-1,14,TRBJ1-5,CASSPGLDNQPQHF,TGCGCCAGCAGCCCGGGACTGGACAATCAGCCCCAGCATTTT
-,-,TRBV4-3,16,TRBJ2-3,CASSQDPRGTSDTQYF,TGCGCCAGCAGCCAAGATCCCAGGGGTACGTCAGATACGCAGTATTTT
-,TRBD2,TRBV2,14,TRBJ2-1,CASERLAGNNEQFF,TGTGCCAGCGAGAGGCTAGCGGGAAACAATGAGCAGTTCTTC
-,-,TRBV11-1,15,TRBJ2-3,CASSQEGRITDTQYF,TGTGCCAGCAGCCAAGAGGGGCGGATCACAGATACGCAGTATTTT
-,TRBD1,TRBV30,15,TRBJ1-5,CAWSVSDRINQPQHF,TGTGCCTGGAGTGTTTCGGACAGGATAAATCAGCCCCAGCATTTT
-,-,TRBV5-4,18,TRBJ2-3,CASSLLRPGENTPDTQYF,TGTGCCAGCAGCTTACTGCGACCGGGAGAGAATACCCCAGATACGCAGTATTTT
-,TRBD2,TRBV3-1/TRBV3-2,16,TRBJ2-2,CASSQPRGLGTGELFF,TGTGCCAGCAGCCAACCGAGAGGACTAGGAACCGGGGAGCTGTTTTTT
-,TRBD1,TRBV4-1,17,TRBJ1-5,CASSQKPGQGSDQPQHF,TGCGCCAGCAGCCAGAAACCGGGACAGGGTTCGGATCAGCCCCAGCATTTT
-,TRBD1,TRBV24-1,14,TRBJ1-5,CATSESTGIKPQHF,TGTGCCACCAGTGAATCGACAGGGATAAAGCCCCAGCATTTT
-,-,TRBV7-7,13,TRBJ1-1,CASSLEGSTEAFF,TGTGCTAGCAGCTTGGAGGGCAGCACTGAAGCTTTCTTT
-,-,TRBV5-1,13,TRBJ2-5,CASSLGSEETQYF,TGCGCCAGCAGCTTGGGGAGCGAGGAGACCCAGTACTTC
-,TRBD2,TRBV3-1/TRBV3-2,16,TRBJ2-1,CASSQDPSGRAGEQFF,TGTGCCAGCAGCCAAGATCCTAGCGGGAGGGCGGGTGAGCAGTTCTTC
-,-,TRBV6-2/TRBV6-3,14,TRBJ1-1,CASSYGVGYTEAFF,TGTGCCAGCAGTTACGGGGTTGGGTACACTGAAGCTTTCTTT
-,-,TRBV5-4,13,TRBJ2-2,CASSQQITGELFF,TGTGCCAGCAGCCAACAGATCACCGGGGAGCTGTTTTTT
-,-,TRBV19,13,TRBJ1-1,CASSIDAVTEAFF,TGTGCCAGTAGTATAGACGCAGTCACTGAAGCTTTCTTT
-,-,TRBV5-6,15,TRBJ2-2,CASSPTGFGTGELFF,TGTGCCAGCAGCCCTACAGGGTTTGGCACCGGGGAGCTGTTTTTT
-,-,TRBV28,14,TRBJ1-2,CASSLAGGVTGYTF,TGTGCCAGCAGTTTGGCGGGAGGGGTCACTGGCTACACCTTC
-,-,TRBV6-5,14,TRBJ1-2,CASTKSGEVYGYTF,TGTGCCAGCACCAAATCAGGGGAAGTCTATGGCTACACCTTC
-,-,TRBV4-2,17,TRBJ2-4,CASSQSDSRLAKNIQYF,TGTGCCAGCAGCCAAAGCGACAGCCGTCTAGCCAAAAACATTCAGTACTTC
-,TRBD2,TRBV5-4,14,TRBJ2-7,CASSRTSGIYEQYF,TGTGCCAGCAGCCGGACTAGCGGGATCTACGAGCAGTACTTC
-,-,TRBV19,13,TRBJ1-3,CASSEKAGNTIYF,TGTGCCAGTAGTGAGAAGGCTGGAAACACCATATATTTT
once,-,TRBV30,13,TRBJ1-5,CAWSLGTNQPQHF,TGTGCCTGGAGTTTAGGGACCAATCAGCCCCAGCATTTT
once,TRBD2,TRBV6-2/TRBV6-3,16,TRBJ2-7,CASSYSLSGGPYEQYF,TGTGCCAGCAGTTACTCTCTTAGCGGGGGGCCCTACGAGCAGTACTTC
-,-,TRBV30,14,TRBJ2-7,CAWSIAGPSFGQYF,TGTGCCTGGAGTATAGCAGGTCCCTCCTTCGGGCAGTACTTC
-,-,TRBV2,13,TRBJ1-5,CASSVGGDQPQHF,TGTGCCAGCAGTGTAGGCGGTGATCAGCCCCAGCATTTT
-,TRBD2,TRBV24-1,17,TRBJ2-1,CATRSGSGLRSYNEQFF,TGTGCCACCAGGAGCGGGAGTGGCTTACGTTCCTACAATGAGCAGTTCTTC
few,-,TRBV7-9,12,TRBJ2-7,CASSLTSYEQYF,TGTGCCAGCAGCTTGACGTCCTACGAGCAGTACTTC
-,-,TRBV7-2,15,TRBJ2-2,CASSLERYDTGELFF,TGTGCCAGCAGCTTAGAAAGATATGACACCGGGGAGCTGTTTTTT
-,-,TRBV13,13,TRBJ1-2,CAGVRLLGDGYTF,TGTGCCGGCGTCCGACTCCTCGGGGATGGCTACACCTTC
-,TRBD2,TRBV15,17,TRBJ2-2,CATSSHRVAGDTGELFF,TGTGCCACCAGCAGTCATCGGGTAGCGGGAGACACCGGGGAGCTGTTTTTT
-,-,TRBV5-1,13,TRBJ2-1,CASSLVSYNEQFF,TGCGCCAGCAGCCTAGTCTCCTACAATGAGCAGTTCTTC
-,TRBD1,TRBV6-5,15,TRBJ1-5,CASSPGTGRNQPQHF,TGTGCCAGCAGTCCCGGGACAGGGCGTAATCAGCCCCAGCATTTT
-,-,TRBV15,14,TRBJ2-2,CATSRDWGPGELFF,TGTGCCACCAGCAGAGATTGGGGTCCCGGGGAGCTGTTTTTT
once,-,TRBV10-3,15,TRBJ2-7,CAISVRDDITYEQYF,TGTGCCATCAGTGTCCGGGACGACATCACCTACGAGCAGTACTTC
-,-,TRBV12-3/TRBV12-4,13,TRBJ1-2,CASSLIRGYGYTF,TGTGCCAGCAGTTTAATAAGGGGCTATGGCTACACCTTC
-,-,TRBV2,14,TRBJ1-2,CASTQWQEGSGYTF,TGTGCCAGCACTCAATGGCAGGAGGGGTCTGGCTACACCTTC
few,-,TRBV5-1,14,TRBJ1-1,CASSFGGRLTEAFF,TGCGCCAGCAGCTTCGGGGGGCGCCTCACTGAAGCTTTCTTT
once,-,TRBV4-3,14,TRBJ1-4,CASSRSRFDEKLFF,TGCGCCAGCAGCCGCAGTAGGTTCGATGAAAAACTGTTTTTT
-,-,TRBV19,14,TRBJ1-3,CASSMGETGNTIYF,TGTGCCAGTAGTATGGGAGAGACTGGAAACACCATATATTTT